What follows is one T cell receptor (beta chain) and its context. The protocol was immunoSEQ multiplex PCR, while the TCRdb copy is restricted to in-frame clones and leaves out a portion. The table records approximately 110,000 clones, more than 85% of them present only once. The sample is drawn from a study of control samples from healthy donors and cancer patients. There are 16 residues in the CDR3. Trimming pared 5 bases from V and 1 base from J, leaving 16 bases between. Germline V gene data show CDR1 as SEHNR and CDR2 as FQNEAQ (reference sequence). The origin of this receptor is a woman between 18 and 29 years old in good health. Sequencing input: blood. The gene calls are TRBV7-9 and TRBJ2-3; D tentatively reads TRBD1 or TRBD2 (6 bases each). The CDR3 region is CASSDEGGSGTDTQYF. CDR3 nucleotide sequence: TGTGCCAGCAGCGATGAGGGGGGTTCGGGCACAGATACGCAGTATTTT. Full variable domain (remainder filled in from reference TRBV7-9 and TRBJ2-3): DTGVSQNPRHKITKRGQNVTFRCDPISEHNRLYWYRQTLGQGPEFLTYFQNEAQLEKSRLLSDRFSAERPKGSFSTLEIQRTEQGDSAMYLCASSDEGGSGTDTQYFGPGTRLTVL.